The 5 T cell receptor beta chains below were found in one sample sequenced in a study of blood T cell repertoires in COVID-19. The protocol was immunoSEQ multiplex PCR, while the TCRdb copy is restricted to in-frame clones and leaves out a portion. The table includes some 16,000 clones, 89% detected once. Material for sequencing was peripheral blood. Every receptor here comes from a man older than 75 with acute or convalescent COVID-19.

The chain recombines TRBV19 with TRBJ2-3, with 7 bases that match TRBD1. V was pared by 3 bases and J by 0 bases, with 9 bases of the junction left unmatched. The CDR3 has 17 residues. Germline V gene lookup returns CDR1 LNHDA and CDR2 SQIVND (reference sequence). The CDR3 region is CASSMNHRGSSTDTQYF. The CDR3 DNA sequence: TGTGCCAGTAGTATGAACCACAGGGGATCTAGCACAGATACGCAGTATTTT.

V and J are TRBV12-5 and TRBJ1-6; D is perhaps TRBD1 (6 bases). Per germline, CDR1 LGHNT and CDR2 FRNRAP. Trimming removed 6 bases from V and 8 bases from J, with 11 bases in between. There are 13 residues in the CDR3. In DNA form, the CDR3 reads TGTGCTAGTGGGACAGGAGCTTATTCACCCCTCCACTTT. Translating it yields CASGTGAYSPLHF. The full variable domain, completed using reference TRBV12-5 and TRBJ1-6, is DARVTQTPRHKVTEMGQEVTMRCQPILGHNTVFWYRQTMMQGLELLAYFRNRAPLDDSGMPKDRFSAEMPDATLATLKIQPSEPRDSAVYFCASGTGAYSPLHFGNGTRLTVT.

The chain combines TRBV6-2 or TRBV6-3 with TRBJ1-2; TRBD1 matches 8 bases. This CDR3 comprises 14 residues. Germline CDR1 is MNHEY and CDR2 is SVGEGT. The V and J ends lost 0 bases and 4 bases, in that order; junction bases with no gene match: 1. The CDR3 here is CASSYSQGAYGYTF. CDR3 nucleotides: TGTGCCAGCAGTTACTCGCAGGGGGCCTATGGCTACACCTTC.

The rearrangement links TRBV6-6 to TRBJ1-4, with 9 bases that match TRBD1. CDR3 length equals 16 residues. Germline trimming cut 2 bases from V and 8 bases from J; bases unmatched to any gene: 9. CDR1 and CDR2 (germline): MNHNY, SVGAGI (reference sequence). CDR3 in DNA: TGTGCCAGCAGTTACCCGCCGGGACAGGGAGGAGAAAAACTGTTTTTT. It encodes CASSYPPGQGGEKLFF.

The J gene is TRBJ1-2, the V gene TRBV30, with D hard to call. The V gene's germline CDR1 is GTSNPN and CDR2 SVGIG (reference sequence). This CDR3 spans 12 amino acids. V dropped 7 bases and J dropped 1 base, with 10 bases sitting between them. CDR3 loop: CAFQAINYGYTF. The CDR3 nucleotides read TGTGCCTTTCAAGCCATTAACTATGGCTACACCTTC. The entire variable domain, with the rest obtained from reference TRBV30 and TRBJ1-2, is as follows: SQTIHQWPATLVQPVGSPLSLECTVEGTSNPNLYWYRQAAGRGLQLLFYSVGIGQISSEVPQNLSASRPQDRQFILSSKKLLLSDSGFYLCAFQAINYGYTFGSGTRLTVV.